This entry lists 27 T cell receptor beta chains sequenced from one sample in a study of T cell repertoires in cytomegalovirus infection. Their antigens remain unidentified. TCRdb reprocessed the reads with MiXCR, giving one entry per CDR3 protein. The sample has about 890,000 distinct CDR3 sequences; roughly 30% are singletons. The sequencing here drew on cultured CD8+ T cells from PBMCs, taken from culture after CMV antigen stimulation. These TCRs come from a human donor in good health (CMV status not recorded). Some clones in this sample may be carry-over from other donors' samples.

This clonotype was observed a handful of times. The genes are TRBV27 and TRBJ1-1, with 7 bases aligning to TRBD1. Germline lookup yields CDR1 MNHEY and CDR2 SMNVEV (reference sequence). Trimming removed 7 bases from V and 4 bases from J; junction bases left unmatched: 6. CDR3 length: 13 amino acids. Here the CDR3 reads CASKTGIITEAFF. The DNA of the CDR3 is TGTGCCAGCAAGACAGGGATTATCACTGAAGCTTTCTTT.

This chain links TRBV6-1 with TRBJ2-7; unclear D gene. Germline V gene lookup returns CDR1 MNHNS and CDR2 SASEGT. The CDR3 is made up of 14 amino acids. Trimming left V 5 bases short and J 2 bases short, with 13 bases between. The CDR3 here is CASSYVSKAYEQYF. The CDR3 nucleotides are TGTGCCAGCAGTTACGTGAGCAAAGCCTACGAGCAGTACTTC.

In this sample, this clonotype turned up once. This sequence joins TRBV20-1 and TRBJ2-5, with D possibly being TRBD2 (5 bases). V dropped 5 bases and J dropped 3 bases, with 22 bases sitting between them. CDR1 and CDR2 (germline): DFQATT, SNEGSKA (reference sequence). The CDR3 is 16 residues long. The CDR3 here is CSAWVGTTRREETQYF. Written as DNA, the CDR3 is TGCAGTGCTTGGGTTGGTACTACTAGGAGAGAAGAGACCCAGTACTTC.

CDR3 sequence (DNA): TGTGCCAGCGGAATGGACAGGGGGTTCACTGAAGCTTTCTTT. Protein sequence: CASGMDRGFTEAFF. The chain couples TRBV6-5 to TRBJ1-1; 10 nucleotides line up with TRBD1. Germline trimming cut 8 bases from V and 4 bases from J; bases unmatched to any gene: 7. This CDR3 has 14 residues. The germline V gene has CDR1 MNHEY and CDR2 SVGAGI.

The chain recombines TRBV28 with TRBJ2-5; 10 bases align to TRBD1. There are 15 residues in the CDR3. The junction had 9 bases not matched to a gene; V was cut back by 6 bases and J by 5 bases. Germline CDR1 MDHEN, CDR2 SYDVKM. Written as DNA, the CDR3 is TGTGCCAGCAGAAAGGGACAGGGGAGAAGGGAGACCCAGTACTTC. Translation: CASRKGQGRRETQYF.

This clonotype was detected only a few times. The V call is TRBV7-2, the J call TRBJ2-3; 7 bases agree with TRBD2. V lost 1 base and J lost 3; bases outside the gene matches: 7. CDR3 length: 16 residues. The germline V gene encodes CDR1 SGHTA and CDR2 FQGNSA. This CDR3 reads CASSLVPRGLTDTQYF. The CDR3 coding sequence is TGTGCCAGCAGCTTAGTGCCGCGGGGGTTGACAGATACGCAGTATTTT.

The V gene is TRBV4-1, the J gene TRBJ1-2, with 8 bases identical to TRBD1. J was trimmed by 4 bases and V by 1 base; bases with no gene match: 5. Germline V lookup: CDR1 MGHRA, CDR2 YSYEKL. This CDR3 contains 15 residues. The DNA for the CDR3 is TGCGCCAGCAGCCAAGCGGCTACAGGGGGCTATGGCTACACCTTC. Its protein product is CASSQAATGGYGYTF.

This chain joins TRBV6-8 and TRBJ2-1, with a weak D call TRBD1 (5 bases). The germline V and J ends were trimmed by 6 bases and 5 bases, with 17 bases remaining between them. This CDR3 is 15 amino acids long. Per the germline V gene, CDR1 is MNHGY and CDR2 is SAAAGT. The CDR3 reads CASSLQWQGHNEQFF. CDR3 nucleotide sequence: TGTGCCAGCAGCCTACAATGGCAGGGTCACAATGAGCAGTTCTTC.

The CDR3 DNA is TGCAGCGTTGAACGGAGGGCCGGGGAGCTGTTTTTT. Translated: CSVERRAGELFF. This sequence joins TRBV29-1 and TRBJ2-2; TRBD2 might be the D (6 bases). V lost 2 bases to trimming and J lost 6 bases, with 7 bases between them. This CDR3 is built from 12 residues. Germline lookup yields CDR1 SQVTM and CDR2 ANQGSEA.

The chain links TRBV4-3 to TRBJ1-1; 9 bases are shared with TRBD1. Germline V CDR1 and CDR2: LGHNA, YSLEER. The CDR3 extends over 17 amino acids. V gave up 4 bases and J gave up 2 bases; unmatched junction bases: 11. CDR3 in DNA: TGCGCCAGCAGCCCCCAAGGGGGACAGGGATATAACACTGAAGCTTTCTTT. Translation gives CASSPQGGQGYNTEAFF.

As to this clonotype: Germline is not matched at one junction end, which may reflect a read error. CDR3 DNA sequence: TGTGCCAGCAGCCAAGACTCGAATGGTGAAAAACTGTTTTTT. Translated, it gives CASSQDSNGEKLFF. The V and J genes are TRBV4-1 and TRBJ1-4; D ambiguous. The CDR3 is 14 amino acids. Per germline, CDR1 MGHRA and CDR2 YSYEKL.

The CDR3 sequence is CASSQEGVGSTDTQYF. The CDR3 region has the DNA TGCGCCAGCAGCCAAGAAGGGGTGGGAAGCACAGATACGCAGTATTTT. The gene calls are TRBV4-3 and TRBJ2-3; a possible D gene is TRBD1 (5 bases). Trimming shortened V by 0 bases and J by 0 bases, and 10 bases separated the two germline ends. CDR3 length: 16 amino acids. Germline CDR1 and CDR2: LGHNA and YSLEER.

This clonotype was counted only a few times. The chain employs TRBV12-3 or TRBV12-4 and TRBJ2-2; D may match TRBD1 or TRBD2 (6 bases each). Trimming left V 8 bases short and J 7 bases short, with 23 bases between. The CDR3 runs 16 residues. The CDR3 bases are TGTGCCAGCCGTTGGGGGGAACAGGGCCAGGTCGGGGAGCTGTTTTTT. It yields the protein CASRWGEQGQVGELFF.

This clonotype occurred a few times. The CDR3 DNA sequence: TGTGCCAGCAAGAGTCTCAATCAGCCCCAGCATTTT. Its protein product is CASKSLNQPQHF. The chain uses TRBV27 and TRBJ1-5; no reliable D call. V was pared by 7 bases and J by 3 bases, with 7 bases between. The CDR3 has 12 amino acids. Germline V gene data show CDR1 as MNHEY and CDR2 as SMNVEV (reference sequence).

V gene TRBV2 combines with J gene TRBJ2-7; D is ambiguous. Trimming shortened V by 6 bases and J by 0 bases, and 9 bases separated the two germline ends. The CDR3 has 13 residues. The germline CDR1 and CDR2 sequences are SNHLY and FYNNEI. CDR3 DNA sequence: TGTGCCAGCAGGATAGGGTTCTCCTACGAGCAGTACGTC. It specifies CASRIGFSYEQYV.

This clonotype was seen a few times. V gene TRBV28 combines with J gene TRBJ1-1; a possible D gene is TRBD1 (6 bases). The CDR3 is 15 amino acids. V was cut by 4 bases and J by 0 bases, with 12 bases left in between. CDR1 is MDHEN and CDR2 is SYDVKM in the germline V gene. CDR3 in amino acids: CASSSPDRLNTEAFF. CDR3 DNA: TGTGCCAGCAGTTCCCCCGACAGGTTGAACACTGAAGCTTTCTTT.

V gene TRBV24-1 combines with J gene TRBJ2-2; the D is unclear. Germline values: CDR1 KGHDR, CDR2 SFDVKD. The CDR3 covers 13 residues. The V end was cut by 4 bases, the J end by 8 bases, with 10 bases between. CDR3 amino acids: CATSDYDRGELFF. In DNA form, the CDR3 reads TGTGCCACCAGTGACTACGACCGAGGGGAGCTGTTTTTT.

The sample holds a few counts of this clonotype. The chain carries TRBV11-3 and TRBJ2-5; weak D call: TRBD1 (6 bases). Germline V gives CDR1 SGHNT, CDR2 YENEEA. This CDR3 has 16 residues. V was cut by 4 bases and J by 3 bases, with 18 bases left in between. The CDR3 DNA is TGTGCCAGCAGCTCCTATACCGGGACAAATAAAGAGACCCAGTACTTC. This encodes CASSSYTGTNKETQYF.

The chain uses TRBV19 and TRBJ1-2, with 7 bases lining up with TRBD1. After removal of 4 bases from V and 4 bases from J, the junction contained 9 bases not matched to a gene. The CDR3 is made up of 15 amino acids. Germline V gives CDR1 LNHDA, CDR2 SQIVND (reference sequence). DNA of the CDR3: TGTGCCAGTAGTAATTGGGACAGCCCGATCTATGGCTACACCTTC. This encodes CASSNWDSPIYGYTF.

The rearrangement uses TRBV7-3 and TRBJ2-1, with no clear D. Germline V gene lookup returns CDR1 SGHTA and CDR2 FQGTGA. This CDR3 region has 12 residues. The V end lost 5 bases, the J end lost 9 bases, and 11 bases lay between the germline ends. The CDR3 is CASSDFNREQFF. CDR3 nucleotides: TGTGCCAGCAGCGACTTCAACCGTGAGCAGTTCTTC. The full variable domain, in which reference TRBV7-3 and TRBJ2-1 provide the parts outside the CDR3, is GAGVSQTPSNKVTEKGKYVELRCDPISGHTALYWYRQSLGQGPEFLIYFQGTGAADDSGLPNDRFFAVRPEGSVSTLKIQRTERGDSAVYLCASSDFNREQFFGPGTRLTVL.

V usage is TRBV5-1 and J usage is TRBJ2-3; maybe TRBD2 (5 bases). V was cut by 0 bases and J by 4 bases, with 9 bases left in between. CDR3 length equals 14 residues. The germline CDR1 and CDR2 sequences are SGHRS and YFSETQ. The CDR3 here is CASSLGGWADTQYF. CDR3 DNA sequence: TGCGCCAGCAGCTTGGGAGGGTGGGCAGATACGCAGTATTTT.

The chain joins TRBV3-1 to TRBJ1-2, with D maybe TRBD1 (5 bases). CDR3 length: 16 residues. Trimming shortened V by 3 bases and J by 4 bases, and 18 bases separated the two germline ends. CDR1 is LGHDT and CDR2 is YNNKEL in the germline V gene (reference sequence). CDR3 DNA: TGTGCCAGCAGCCAGGCGATAGGGGTAGGGGTCTATGGCTACACCTTC. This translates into CASSQAIGVGVYGYTF.

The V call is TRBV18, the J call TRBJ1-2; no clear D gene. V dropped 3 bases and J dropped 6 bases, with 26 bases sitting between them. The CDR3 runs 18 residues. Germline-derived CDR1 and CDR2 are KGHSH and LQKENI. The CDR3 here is CASSPPVIHLGSKDGYTF. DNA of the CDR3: TGTGCCAGCTCACCCCCCGTAATACACCTTGGGAGCAAGGATGGCTACACCTTC.

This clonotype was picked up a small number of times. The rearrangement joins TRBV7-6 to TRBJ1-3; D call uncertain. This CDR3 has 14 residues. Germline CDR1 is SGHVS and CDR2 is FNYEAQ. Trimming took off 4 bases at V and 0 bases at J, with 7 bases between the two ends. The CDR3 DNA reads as TGTGCCAGCAGCTCCCCCGCCTCTGGAAACACCATATATTTT. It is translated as CASSSPASGNTIYF.

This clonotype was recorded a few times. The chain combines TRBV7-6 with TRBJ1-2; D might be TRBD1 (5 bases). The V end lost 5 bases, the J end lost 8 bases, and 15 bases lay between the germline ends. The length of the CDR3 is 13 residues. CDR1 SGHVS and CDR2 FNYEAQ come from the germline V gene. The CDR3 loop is CASSGDRLRGYTF. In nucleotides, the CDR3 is TGTGCCAGCAGCGGGGACCGTTTGCGAGGCTACACCTTC.

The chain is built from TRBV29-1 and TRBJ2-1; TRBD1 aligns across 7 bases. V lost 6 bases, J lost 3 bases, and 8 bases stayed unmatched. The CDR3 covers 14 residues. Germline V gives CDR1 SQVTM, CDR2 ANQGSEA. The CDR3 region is CSVPRDRNYNEQFF. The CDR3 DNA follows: TGCAGCGTGCCCCGGGACAGAAACTACAATGAGCAGTTCTTC.

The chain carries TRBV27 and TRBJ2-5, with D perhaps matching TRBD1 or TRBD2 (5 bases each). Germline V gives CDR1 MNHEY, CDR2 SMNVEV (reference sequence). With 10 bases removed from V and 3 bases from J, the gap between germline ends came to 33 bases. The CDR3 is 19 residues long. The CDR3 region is CATLLRGSGVSPAKETQYF. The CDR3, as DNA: TGTGCCACCCTGCTTAGGGGAAGCGGCGTGTCCCCTGCAAAAGAGACCCAGTACTTC.